This section outlines one TCR beta chain sequence together with its context. This sample was taken from a study of control samples from healthy donors and cancer patients. Generated by immunoSEQ multiplex PCR, the TCRdb table keeps only in-frame clones and is missing some. Seen here are tens of thousands of clones, 75% to 90% observed once, and the top ten hold approximately 2.8%. The germline V and J ends were trimmed by 3 bases and 2 bases, with 18 bases remaining between them. CDR1 is SGDLS and CDR2 is YYNGEE in the germline V gene. The CDR3 covers 18 residues. The sequence was obtained from a woman between 45 and 60 years old with lung cancer. Sequenced input: PBMCs. The chain employs TRBV9 and TRBJ2-6; D is perhaps TRBD2 (7 bases). The CDR3 bases are TGTGCCAGCAGCGACGGAGTTGGGGGGGGCGCTGGGGCCAACGTCCTGACTTTC. It yields the protein CASSDGVGGGAGANVLTF.